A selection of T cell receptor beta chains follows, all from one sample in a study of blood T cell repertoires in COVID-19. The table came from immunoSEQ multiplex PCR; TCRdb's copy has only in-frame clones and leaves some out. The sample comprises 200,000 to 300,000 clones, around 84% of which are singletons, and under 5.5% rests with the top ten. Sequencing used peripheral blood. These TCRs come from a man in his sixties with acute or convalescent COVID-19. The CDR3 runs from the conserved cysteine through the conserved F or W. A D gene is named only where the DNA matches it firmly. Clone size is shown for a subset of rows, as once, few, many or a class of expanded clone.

TGTGCCAGCTCACCGGACAGGGGGTATGGCTACACCTTC	CASSPDRGYGYTF	TRBJ1-2	TRBV18	TRBD1	NA
TGTGCCATCAGTGAAAAAAGAGATGAGCAGTTCTTC	CAISEKRDEQFF	TRBJ2-1	TRBV10-3	NA	once
TGCAGCTCGCCTAGCGGGGGGACCTACAATGAGCAGTTCTTC	CSSPSGGTYNEQFF	TRBJ2-1	TRBV29-1	TRBD2	NA
TGTGCCAGTAGTCCGAGAACCTTCAGGGGTGGGAACTCTGGGGCCAACGTCCTGACTTTC	CASSPRTFRGGNSGANVLTF	TRBJ2-6	TRBV19	NA	NA
TGTGCCAGCAGCTTGACAGGGGGCGTACCTGAAGCTTTCTTT	CASSLTGGVPEAFF	TRBJ1-1	TRBV7-9	TRBD1	NA
TGTGCCAGCAGCTTAAACACAGGGATCGCACCCTATGGCTACACCTTC	CASSLNTGIAPYGYTF	TRBJ1-2	TRBV7-3	NA	NA
TGTGCCAGCAGCGCTCTCGGGGAGACCCAGTACTTC	CASSALGETQYF	TRBJ2-5	TRBV9	NA	NA
TGCGCCAGCAGCCGAGGCAGGACAGGGCGAACCGGGGAGCTGTTTTTT	CASSRGRTGRTGELFF	TRBJ2-2	TRBV4-1	TRBD1	NA
TGTGCCGCGAGACTTTCTGGCAATGAGCAGTTCTTC	CAARLSGNEQFF	TRBJ2-1	TRBV30	NA	NA
TGCGCCAGCAGCCAAGAAACAGGGAGCGGGAGTTACATTCAGTACTTC	CASSQETGSGSYIQYF	TRBJ2-4	TRBV4-1	TRBD2	NA
TGTGCCAGCAGTTACGCCGGGGGATATGAGCAGTTCTTC	CASSYAGGYEQFF	TRBJ2-1	TRBV6-2/TRBV6-3	NA	NA
TGTGCCAGCAGCCCGGGACTAGCGGGAAGGAACATTCAGTACTTC	CASSPGLAGRNIQYF	TRBJ2-4	TRBV9	TRBD2	NA
TGTGCCAGCAGCTTATTAGGGACAGGGAACACCGGGGAGCTGTTTTTT	CASSLLGTGNTGELFF	TRBJ2-2	TRBV7-3	TRBD1	NA
TGTGCCAGCAGCCGGGAAGCGGGGAGCTCCTACGAGCAGTACTTC	CASSREAGSSYEQYF	TRBJ2-7	TRBV4-2	TRBD2	NA
TGTGCCACCAGTGATACCCGGGACAGGGGGAGCTTGGCGTCGAACACTGAAGCTTTCTTT	CATSDTRDRGSLASNTEAFF	TRBJ1-1	TRBV24-1	TRBD1	NA
TGTGCCAGCAGTCCAGGACAGGGGCACGGCTACACCTTC	CASSPGQGHGYTF	TRBJ1-2	TRBV6-4	TRBD1	NA
TGTGCCATCACTAGGGGACAGGGAGGAGGCAATGAGCAGTTCTTC	CAITRGQGGGNEQFF	TRBJ2-1	TRBV10-3	TRBD1	NA
TGTGCCAGCAGCCCCGGGACAGGGAAGGCCTACGAGCAGTACTTC	CASSPGTGKAYEQYF	TRBJ2-7	TRBV5-8	TRBD1	NA
TGTGCCAGCACCCGCCTGAACAGGGATTCACCCCTCCACTTT	CASTRLNRDSPLHF	TRBJ1-6	TRBV6-5	NA	NA